Listed below are T cell receptor beta chains from one sample, sequenced in a study of T cell repertoires and HLA-DP antigens. No antigen is known for these receptors. The repertoire was sequenced with immunoSEQ multiplex PCR; TCRdb's copy has only in-frame clones and lacks some. The top ten hold over 0.25% of the sample, which has about 110,000 clones, 90% to 95% seen once. The sample taken for sequencing was CD4+ T cells from PBMCs. These TCRs come from a woman aged 18-29 years in good health and CMV-seronegative. CDR3s include the opening cysteine and the closing phenylalanine or tryptophan. D genes are given only for firm matches. Clone size, where shown, is once, few, many, or a class for clones that have expanded.

d_call	j_call	clone_size	v_call	cdr3_nt	cdr3_aa
TRBD1	TRBJ2-7	-	TRBV5-1	TGCGCCAGCAGCTTGGGGACAGGGTACGAGCAGTACTTC	CASSLGTGYEQYF
-	TRBJ1-6	-	TRBV9	TGTGCCAGCAGCGGGTGGGGAACCACGGCGAAGAATTCACCCCTCCACTTT	CASSGWGTTAKNSPLHF
TRBD1	TRBJ1-1	-	TRBV6-5	TGTGCCAGCAGGCGGACAGGCTTTAACACTGAAGCTTTCTTT	CASRRTGFNTEAFF
-	TRBJ1-4	-	TRBV6-5	TGTGCCAGCCGGAGGGCAACTAATGAAAAACTGTTTTTT	CASRRATNEKLFF
TRBD2	TRBJ2-1	-	TRBV18	TGTGCCAGCTCATCGAGGACTAGCGGGGGCCGCCGTATAGACAATGAGCAGTTCTTC	CASSSRTSGGRRIDNEQFF
-	TRBJ1-4	-	TRBV11-2	TGTGCCAGCAGCACCCAGGGGATAGCTAATGAAAAACTGTTTTTT	CASSTQGIANEKLFF
TRBD1	TRBJ1-1	-	TRBV18	TGTGCCAGCTCACTTGGACAGGGACTTATGAACACTGAAGCTTTCTTT	CASSLGQGLMNTEAFF
-	TRBJ2-7	-	TRBV27	TGTGCCAGCAGTTCAATCGGGACTCTACACGAGCAGTACTTC	CASSSIGTLHEQYF
TRBD2	TRBJ2-1	-	TRBV5-6	TGTGCCAGCAGCTCAGCCGGGACTAGCGGCCCCCGGGGTGAGCAGTTCTTC	CASSSAGTSGPRGEQFF
-	TRBJ1-3	-	TRBV6-5	TGTGCCAGCAGTTACTCTCGGACTGGAAACACCATATATTTT	CASSYSRTGNTIYF
-	TRBJ2-1	-	TRBV5-1	TGCGCCAGCCAAGTAGGGACTTCCTACAATGAGCAGTTCTTC	CASQVGTSYNEQFF
TRBD1	TRBJ2-1	-	TRBV2	TGTGCCAGCAGTACAGGGGCGAATGAGCAGTTCTTC	CASSTGANEQFF
-	TRBJ1-3	few	TRBV19	TGTGCCAGTAGTATGTGGAGCTCTGGAAACACCATATATTTT	CASSMWSSGNTIYF
-	TRBJ1-1	-	TRBV5-4	TGTGCCAGCAGCCGAACCGGGACTAAAGCTTTCTTT	CASSRTGTKAFF
-	TRBJ1-1	once	TRBV19	TGTGCCAGTAACCCCCGTAGGGAATTGCGGACTGAAGCTTTCTTT	CASNPRRELRTEAFF
TRBD1	TRBJ2-1	-	TRBV25-1	TGTGCCAGCAGTGAACCAGGGACAGGGGCCTACAATGAGCAGTTCTTC	CASSEPGTGAYNEQFF
-	TRBJ2-3	-	TRBV2	TGTGCCAGCAGAGCCCTGGGCGGTTCTAGCACAGATACGCAGTATTTT	CASRALGGSSTDTQYF
-	TRBJ2-3	-	TRBV10-1	TGCGCCAACCTAAAAGCACCTGAGAGATCCACAGATACGCAGTATTTT	CANLKAPERSTDTQYF
TRBD1	TRBJ2-5	-	TRBV9	TGTGCCAGCAGCGTAGCAACAGGGGGAACGGAGACCCAGTACTTC	CASSVATGGTETQYF
TRBD2	TRBJ2-7	-	TRBV5-4	TGTGCCAGCAGCTCCACTAGCGGGCTGTACGAGCAGTACTTC	CASSSTSGLYEQYF
TRBD2	TRBJ2-1	-	TRBV5-8	TGTGCCAGCAGCCAGACTAGCGGGAGTTGGAATGAGCAGTTCTTC	CASSQTSGSWNEQFF
TRBD1	TRBJ2-2	once	TRBV28	TGTGCCAGCAGTTGGGACAGGAACACCGGGGAGCTGTTTTTT	CASSWDRNTGELFF
-	TRBJ1-5	once	TRBV14	TGTGCCAGCAGCCAAGACATCTCTCAGCCCCAGCATTTT	CASSQDISQPQHF
-	TRBJ2-1	-	TRBV25-1	TGTGCCAGCAGTGAATCCTATGAGCAGTTCTTC	CASSESYEQFF
-	TRBJ1-1	-	TRBV7-8	TGTGCCAGCAGCAGGACAGTGAACACTGAAGCTTTCTTT	CASSRTVNTEAFF
-	TRBJ1-2	once	TRBV2	TGTGCCAGCTCCGGAGAGGGTGGGAGGGCACGGGGCTACACCTTC	CASSGEGGRARGYTF
TRBD1	TRBJ2-3	-	TRBV7-9	TGTGCCAGCAGCTCCCCCTTGGACAGGGGCACAGATACGCAGTATTTT	CASSSPLDRGTDTQYF
-	TRBJ2-2	-	TRBV5-1	TGCGCCAGCAGCCCGGGAAGTTGGGACACCGGGGAGCTGTTTTTT	CASSPGSWDTGELFF
TRBD1	TRBJ2-2	-	TRBV18	TGTGCCAGCTCGCCCACAGGGGGCTCGGTGACCGGGGAGCTGTTTTTT	CASSPTGGSVTGELFF